These 25 T cell receptor beta chains came from one sample sequenced in a study of post-analysis software for immune sequencing data (dated by TCRdb to between 2014 and 2017). On the study overall, not on this receptor specifically: Significantly higher frequencies in patients than in controls were found for a few TRBV segments, including TRBV5-6, TRBV5-1 and TRBV20-1.

Their specific antigens are unknown. Library prep was done by PCR. TCRdb lists the instrument as Illumina HiSeq 2500. Unique molecular identifiers were incorporated into TCR beta cDNA libraries to reduce PCR and sequencing biases. TCRdb redid the processing of the public reads, applying fastp at Q25 and MiXCR, and retained in-frame beta chains. Each CDR3 protein appears once, grouped with its most common genes and DNA. This sample comprises about 560,000 distinct CDR3 sequences, roughly 45% of them detected only once. The ten largest make up about 1.8% of the sample. Material: blood. Source of these receptors: a girl aged 10 to 17 with multiple sclerosis.

This clonotype has a handful of counts. The chain combines TRBV24-1 with TRBJ2-1; 8 nucleotides agree with TRBD1. The CDR3 length is 13 residues. Germline loops: CDR1 KGHDR, CDR2 SFDVKD. V was pared by 7 bases and J by 8 bases, with 6 bases of the junction left unmatched. CDR3 nucleotides: TGTGCCACCAGGGGCGACAGGGGCGATGAGCAGTTCTTC. Encoded protein: CATRGDRGDEQFF.

In its sample, this clonotype was seen a few times. This rearrangement joins TRBV7-8 to TRBJ2-7; TRBD1 matches 10 bases. Germline V gene sequence: CDR1 SGHVS, CDR2 FQNEAQ. The CDR3 consists of 17 residues. The junction had 7 bases not matched to a gene; V was cut back by 0 bases and J by 2 bases. This CDR3 reads CASSLAGGTGAPYEQYF. The CDR3 nucleotides read TGTGCCAGCAGCTTAGCGGGAGGGACAGGGGCCCCCTACGAGCAGTACTTC. Drawing the rest from reference TRBV7-8 and TRBJ2-7, the complete variable domain is GAGVSQSPRYKVAKRGQDVALRCDPISGHVSLFWYQQALGQGPEFLTYFQNEAQLDKSGLPSDRFFAERPEGSVSTLKIQRTQQEDSAVYLCASSLAGGTGAPYEQYFGPGTRLTVT.

The rearrangement links TRBV10-2 to TRBJ2-7, with 9 bases matching TRBD1. Trimming removed 0 bases from V and 3 bases from J; junction bases left unmatched: 15. Germline assignment: CDR1 WSHSY and CDR2 SAAADI. The CDR3 has 19 amino acids. Here the CDR3 DNA reads TGCGCCAGCAGTGAGTCGGGGGGACAGGGTCTCTCGCGCTACTACGAGCAGTACTTC. It encodes CASSESGGQGLSRYYEQYF.

The V and J genes are TRBV12-3 or TRBV12-4 and TRBJ2-3, with 13 bases that match TRBD2. The CDR3 spans 16 residues. V was clipped by 4 bases and J by 5 bases; unmatched bases: 6. The CDR3 DNA is TGTGCCAGCAGTTCAGGGACTAGCGGGATGGTAGATACGCAGTATTTT. Amino acid sequence: CASSSGTSGMVDTQYF.

This sequence joins TRBV15 and TRBJ1-5, with D hard to call. Germline V gene sequence: CDR1 LNHNV, CDR2 YYDKDF (reference sequence). The V and J ends lost 0 bases and 10 bases respectively, with 10 bases between them. CDR3 length: 13 amino acids. In DNA form, the CDR3 reads TGTGCCACCAGCAGAGATCTCTCCTCCCCCCAGCATTTT. Its protein product is CATSRDLSSPQHF.

V usage is TRBV20-1 and J usage is TRBJ2-1; D gene uncertain. The end of the DNA aligns better with TRBJ2-7, so the J call may be wrong. This CDR3 region has 12 residues. CDR1 is DFQATT and CDR2 is SNEGSKA in the germline V gene (reference sequence). The CDR3 protein is CSADPRTDEQYF. CDR3 coding DNA: TGCAGTGCGGACCCTAGGACGGATGAGCAGTACTTC.

V gene TRBV6-6 combines with J gene TRBJ2-7; tentatively, D is TRBD1 (5 bases). CDR3 length: 14 residues. The V end lost 6 bases, the J end lost 0 bases, and 12 bases lay between the germline ends. Germline CDR1 and CDR2: MNHNY and SVGAGI (reference sequence). CDR3 in amino acids: CASSSVDSSYEQYF. CDR3 bases: TGTGCCAGCAGCTCCGTTGACAGCTCCTACGAGCAGTACTTC.

The chain has TRBV12-3 or TRBV12-4 and TRBJ2-7; 11 nucleotides line up with TRBD1. This CDR3 has 16 amino acids. J lost 5 bases, V lost 0 bases, and 6 bases had no gene match. The CDR3 DNA reads TGTGCCAGCAGTTTAGCTTCGGACAGGGGGCAGGACGAGCAGTACTTC. Translated, it gives CASSLASDRGQDEQYF.

The CDR3 DNA is TGTGCCACCAGTGATCCGTGGGCCCTGGAGGGCTATGGCTACACCTTC. The encoded protein is CATSDPWALEGYGYTF. V is TRBV24-1 and J is TRBJ1-2; the D is unclear. The CDR3 sequence is 16 residues long. Germline V gives CDR1 KGHDR, CDR2 SFDVKD. V lost 3 bases, J lost 4 bases, and 17 bases lay in between.

The V and J genes are TRBV7-6 and TRBJ2-1; D is unresolved. V was shortened by 5 bases and J by 4 bases, with 12 bases between the two germline ends. Per germline, CDR1 SGHVS and CDR2 FNYEAQ. The CDR3 runs to 14 residues. CDR3 DNA: TGTGCCAGCAGCGTAGACGGCCGGTACAATGAGCAGTTCTTC. Translation gives CASSVDGRYNEQFF.

This chain connects TRBV11-2 to TRBJ2-5; 10 bases are shared with TRBD1. The ends lost 5 bases at V and 3 bases at J; junction bases unmatched: 6. Germline loops: CDR1 SGHAT, CDR2 FQNNGV. CDR3 size: 15 residues. The CDR3 nucleotides are TGTGCCAGCAGCGCAGGACAGGGGGGAGAAGAGACCCAGTACTTC. Translation: CASSAGQGGEETQYF.

This chain joins TRBV27 and TRBJ2-7, with 7 bases aligning to TRBD1. Germline trimming cut 0 bases from V and 2 bases from J; bases unmatched to any gene: 1. CDR3 length: 14 amino acids. The germline V gene has CDR1 MNHEY and CDR2 SMNVEV (reference sequence). The CDR3 here is CASSLSTGTYEQYF. As DNA, the CDR3 is TGTGCCAGCAGTTTATCGACAGGGACCTACGAGCAGTACTTC.

In this sample, this clonotype turned up a few times. The CDR3 is CAIRVSSPYEQYF. CDR3 bases: TGTGCCATCAGGGTTTCGAGTCCCTACGAGCAGTACTTC. This chain uses TRBV10-3 with TRBJ2-7; no clear D gene. Germline CDR1 is ENHRY and CDR2 is SYGVKD. V lost 6 bases, J lost 2 bases, and 11 bases lay in between. The CDR3 spans 13 residues.

The chain carries TRBV10-3 and TRBJ1-1; TRBD1 aligns across 10 bases. The germline gives CDR1 ENHRY, CDR2 SYGVKD. This CDR3 comprises 16 residues. J was trimmed by 6 bases and V by 7 bases; bases with no gene match: 14. CDR3 sequence: CAITAGHGQGGAEAFF. DNA of the CDR3: TGTGCCATCACGGCGGGCCACGGACAGGGGGGAGCTGAAGCTTTCTTT.

Remarks on this clonotype: Compared with germline, one end of the junction differs, possibly owing to a read error. The DNA for the CDR3 is TGCGCCAGCAGCCACCGATTGGGACTAGAAGAGAGCCAGTACTTC. Protein product: CASSHRLGLEESQYF. This sequence joins TRBV5-1 and TRBJ2-5; 8 bases are shared with TRBD2. CDR3 length equals 15 residues. Germline-derived CDR1 and CDR2 are SGHRS and YFSETQ.

The rearrangement uses TRBV7-2 and TRBJ1-1, with D uncertain. Germline values: CDR1 SGHTA, CDR2 FQGNSA. The CDR3 has 14 residues. With 5 bases removed from V and 0 bases from J, the gap between germline ends came to 10 bases. CDR3 bases: TGTGCCAGCAGCCCCCCCGCACTGAACACTGAAGCTTTCTTT. The encoded protein is CASSPPALNTEAFF.

This clonotype was detected only once. The V call is TRBV4-1, the J call TRBJ2-6; no clear D. CDR3 length equals 15 residues. V was shortened by 2 bases and J by 0 bases, with 5 bases between the two germline ends. Germline CDR1 reads MGHRA; CDR2 reads YSYEKL. This chain's CDR3 is CASSQLGSGANVLTF. The CDR3 nucleotides are TGCGCCAGCAGCCAATTGGGCTCTGGGGCCAACGTCCTGACTTTC.

This chain uses TRBV20-1 with TRBJ2-1, with D uncertain. Germline CDR1 is DFQATT and CDR2 is SNEGSKA (reference sequence). The CDR3 is 12 amino acids. The germline V and J ends were trimmed by 3 bases and 6 bases, with 9 bases remaining between them. DNA for the CDR3: TGCAGTGCTAGTGGTGGGCCCAATGAGCAGTTCTTC. Its protein is CSASGGPNEQFF.

V gene TRBV12-3 or TRBV12-4 combines with J gene TRBJ2-7, with D perhaps TRBD1 or TRBD2 (6 bases each). This CDR3 is built from 14 residues. V dropped 5 bases and J dropped 5 bases, with 16 bases sitting between them. In nucleotides, the CDR3 is TGTGCCAGCAGTAAGGACCAGGGGAGGAACGAGCAGTACTTC. It is translated as CASSKDQGRNEQYF.

The chain uses TRBV15 and TRBJ2-1; the D is unclear. The CDR3 is 16 amino acids. Germline V gene sequence: CDR1 LNHNV, CDR2 YYDKDF (reference sequence). Trimming removed 5 bases at V and 0 bases at J, with 14 bases between. CDR3 residues: CATSDSSVLSYNEQFF. DNA for the CDR3: TGTGCCACCAGCGATTCGTCAGTCCTCTCCTACAATGAGCAGTTCTTC.

Note on this clonotype: The germline gene is not matched at one end of the junction; a read error may be the cause. The genes are TRBV6-1 and TRBJ2-7; TRBD2 matches 12 bases. Germline values: CDR1 MNHNS, CDR2 SASEGT. This CDR3 spans 15 amino acids. For the CDR3, the DNA is TGTGCCGGCAGTGAAAGACTAGCGGGGGCCTACGAGCAGTACTTC. Protein: CAGSERLAGAYEQYF.

V is TRBV12-3 or TRBV12-4 and J is TRBJ2-5; D is unclear. CDR3 length equals 13 residues. V was shortened by 6 bases and J by 7 bases, with 15 bases between the two germline ends. Here the CDR3 DNA reads TGTGCCAGCAGCAACCTAGGAGCCGGGACCCAGTACTTC. The encoded protein is CASSNLGAGTQYF.

V usage is TRBV7-9 and J usage is TRBJ1-1; D may be TRBD1 (5 bases). Germline V lookup: CDR1 SEHNR, CDR2 FQNEAQ (reference sequence). Trimming shortened V by 2 bases and J by 6 bases, and 13 bases separated the two germline ends. This CDR3 has 14 amino acids. CDR3 in DNA: TGTGCCAGCAGCTTACTCGGATCAGGGTCTGAAGCTTTCTTT. Its protein is CASSLLGSGSEAFF.

There are a few counts of this clonotype. The chain couples TRBV6-5 to TRBJ2-5; TRBD1 is a possible D gene (7 bases). This CDR3 contains 11 residues. Trimming removed 6 bases at V and 11 bases at J, with 13 bases between. Germline CDR1 reads MNHEY; CDR2 reads SVGAGI. The CDR3 DNA follows: TGTGCCAGCAGCACCAGGGGGGAGCAGTACTTC. This codes for CASSTRGEQYF.

The gene calls are TRBV29-1 and TRBJ1-2; a possible D gene is TRBD1 (6 bases). The germline V and J ends were trimmed by 7 bases and 9 bases, with 15 bases remaining between them. This CDR3 is 11 amino acids long. Germline CDR1 reads SQVTM; CDR2 reads ANQGSEA. For the CDR3, the DNA is TGCAGCGACCTTGGACAGCCGAGCTACACCTTC. Residues: CSDLGQPSYTF.